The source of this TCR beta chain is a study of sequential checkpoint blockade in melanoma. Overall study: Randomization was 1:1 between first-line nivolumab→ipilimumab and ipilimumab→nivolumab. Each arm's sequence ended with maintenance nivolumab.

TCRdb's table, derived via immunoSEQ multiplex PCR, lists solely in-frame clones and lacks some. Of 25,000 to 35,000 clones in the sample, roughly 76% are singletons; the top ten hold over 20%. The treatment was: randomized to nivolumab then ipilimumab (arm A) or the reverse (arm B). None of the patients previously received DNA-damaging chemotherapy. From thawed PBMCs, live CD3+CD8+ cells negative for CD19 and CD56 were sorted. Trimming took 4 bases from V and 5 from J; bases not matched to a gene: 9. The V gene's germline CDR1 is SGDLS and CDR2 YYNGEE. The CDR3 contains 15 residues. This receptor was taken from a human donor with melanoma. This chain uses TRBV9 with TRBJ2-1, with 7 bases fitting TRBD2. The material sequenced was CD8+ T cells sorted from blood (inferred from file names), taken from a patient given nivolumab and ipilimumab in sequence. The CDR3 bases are TGTGCCAGCAGCCCCCCAGGGAGGGAGAACAATGAGCAGTTCTTC. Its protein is CASSPPGRENNEQFF.